This T cell receptor (beta chain) was documented in a study of vaccination and CD4 T cells after COVID-19. The wider study: The control cultures got either a CEFX pool, an HIV-1 Nef pool, or no peptide at all.

Germline CDR1 reads MNHEY; CDR2 reads SVGAGI. This CDR3 has 15 residues. Deletions cut 2 bases from V and 7 bases from J, with 18 bases between. Study-wide findings and caveats: The median number of SARS-CoV-2-reactive clonotypes increased from about 20 to 38, a change that did not reach significance.

Cultured CD4+ T cells had their DNA profiled by the Oncomine TCR Beta short-read assay. TCRdb analysed the PCR reads with MiXCR anew, one entry per CDR3 protein. In the table there are 9,100 or so distinct CDR3 sequences, 35% to 40% of which are singletons. As to this clonotype: Its antigen is still unknown.

The treatment: approximately 9-day PBMC culture with coronavirus spike peptide pools or control peptides (ViraFEST assay). Harvesting of the unexposed donor's CD4+ T cells predated the COVID-19 pandemic (2011-2018). Each of days 3 and 7 saw half the medium replaced by fresh IL-2 medium. The TCR comes from a human donor in good health. The chain combines TRBV6-5 with TRBJ2-7; D perhaps matches TRBD1 (5 bases). Material for sequencing was CD4+ T cells from blood, cultured in vitro. CDR3 in amino acids: CASSYGAGRPGEQYF. CDR3 nucleotides: TGTGCCAGCAGTTACGGGGCCGGACGCCCTGGGGAGCAGTACTTC.